This entry lists 22 T cell receptor beta chains sequenced from one sample in a study of T cell changes during pregnancy in multiple sclerosis. Clones were sequenced by immunoSEQ multiplex PCR, and TCRdb holds only the in-frame ones, with some missing. Of fewer than 40,000 clones in the sample, roughly nine tenths were seen once. Specimen: CD4+ T cells from peripheral blood mononuclear cells, collected in the first trimester of pregnancy. The source is a female donor in good health, enrolled as a control in a pregnancy study.

The chain is built from TRBV5-8 and TRBJ1-2, with a weak D call TRBD1 (6 bases). The germline V gene encodes CDR1 SGHTS and CDR2 YDEGEE. This CDR3 is 13 amino acids long. Trimming stripped 4 bases from V and 4 bases from J, with 11 bases between. CDR3 loop: CASSPEGGYGYTF. The CDR3 DNA follows: TGTGCCAGCAGCCCGGAAGGGGGCTATGGCTACACCTTC.

V usage is TRBV4-1 and J usage is TRBJ2-7, with no clear D. Germline lookup yields CDR1 MGHRA and CDR2 YSYEKL. The V and J ends lost 1 base and 0 bases respectively, with 13 bases between them. CDR3 length equals 16 residues. CDR3 coding DNA: TGCGCCAGCAGCCAAGGATATACGGAGAGCTCCTACGAGCAGTACTTC. This sequence encodes CASSQGYTESSYEQYF.

This clone was found once. The chain uses TRBV5-4 and TRBJ1-1; 8 nucleotides align to TRBD1. The germline V gene encodes CDR1 SGHNT and CDR2 YYREEE (reference sequence). V shed 3 bases, J shed 0 bases, and the junction held 10 bases outside the gene matches. There are 17 residues in the CDR3. This CDR3 reads CASSSSQGAGLNTEAFF. The CDR3 DNA follows: TGTGCCAGCAGCTCCTCCCAGGGGGCAGGCTTGAACACTGAAGCTTTCTTT. Looking up the rest from reference TRBV5-4 and TRBJ1-1 gives the full variable domain: ETGVTQSPTHLIKTRGQQVTLRCSSQSGHNTVSWYQQALGQGPQFIFQYYREEENGRGNFPPRFSGLQFPNYSSELNVNALELDDSALYLCASSSSQGAGLNTEAFFGQGTRLTVV.

The chain couples TRBV7-2 to TRBJ2-5, with TRBD1 matching 9 bases. Germline trimming cut 5 bases from V and 5 bases from J; bases unmatched to any gene: 3. CDR1 is SGHTA, CDR2 FQGNSA, per germline. The CDR3 is 13 residues long. CDR3 coding DNA: TGTGCCAGCAGCCACGACAGGGGGGAGACCCAGTACTTC. This codes for CASSHDRGETQYF.

The J gene is TRBJ2-3, the V gene TRBV7-2; D is ambiguous. Germline V CDR1 and CDR2: SGHTA, FQGNSA. Between the trimmed V and J ends, which lost 6 bases and 2 bases, there was a span of 6 bases. The CDR3 spans 12 residues. CDR3 nucleotide sequence: TGTGCCAGCAGGGGCCCCACAGATACGCAGTATTTT. Its translation: CASRGPTDTQYF. The variable domain in full, with the rest retrieved from reference TRBV7-2 and TRBJ2-3, is GAGVSQSPSNKVTEKGKDVELRCDPISGHTALYWYRQSLGQGLEFLIYFQGNSAPDKSGLPSDRFSAERTGGSVSTLTIQRTQQEDSAVYLCASRGPTDTQYFGPGTRLTVL.

Here the CDR3 reads CASSPGTSGNTIYF. DNA of the CDR3: TGTGCCAGCAGCCCAGGGACTTCTGGAAACACCATATATTTT. The chain couples TRBV5-4 to TRBJ1-3; weak D call: TRBD1 (5 bases). The germline V gene has CDR1 SGHNT and CDR2 YYREEE (reference sequence). Trimming removed 4 bases at V and 1 base at J, with 9 bases between. CDR3 size: 14 residues.

This chain joins TRBV11-3 and TRBJ2-1; TRBD1 might be the D (5 bases). The CDR3 runs 15 residues. V lost 5 bases to trimming and J lost 5 bases, with 16 bases between them. CDR1 and CDR2 (germline): SGHNT, YENEEA. The CDR3: CASSPAAGINNEQFF. In DNA, the CDR3 is TGTGCCAGCAGCCCGGCGGCAGGGATAAACAATGAGCAGTTCTTC.

The table lists this clone with a count of one. CDR3: CASSLDLAGGPFEQYF. In nucleotides, the CDR3 is TGTGCCAGCAGCTTGGACCTAGCGGGGGGCCCCTTCGAGCAGTACTTC. The genes are TRBV5-6 and TRBJ2-5; 11 bases line up with TRBD2. Matching the DNA end better, TRBJ2-7 makes the J call doubtful. Germline CDR1 and CDR2: SGHDT and YYEEEE. The CDR3 spans 16 residues.

This clone appeared a single time. This rearrangement joins TRBV5-1 to TRBJ1-6; 7 nucleotides line up with TRBD1. The CDR3 covers 15 residues. The V segment lost 4 bases and the J segment 6 bases; nucleotides outside the gene matches: 7. The germline V gene encodes CDR1 SGHRS and CDR2 YFSETQ. The CDR3 region is CASSERDRGNSPLHF. For the CDR3, the DNA is TGCGCCAGCAGCGAAAGGGACAGAGGTAATTCACCCCTCCACTTT.

The chain couples TRBV7-2 to TRBJ1-5, with 9 bases fitting TRBD1. The CDR3 is 13 amino acids. The germline V gene encodes CDR1 SGHTA and CDR2 FQGNSA. Unmatched junction bases numbered 3, after V lost 5 bases and J lost 7 bases. The CDR3 spells CASSRQGGQPQHF. CDR3 coding DNA: TGTGCCAGCAGCAGACAGGGGGGGCAGCCCCAGCATTTT.

The rearrangement joins TRBV27 to TRBJ1-1; 8 nucleotides align to TRBD1. Trimming at V came to 6 bases and at J to 6 bases, leaving 6 bases not matched to a gene. Germline V gene data show CDR1 as MNHEY and CDR2 as SMNVEV (reference sequence). This CDR3 is built from 13 residues. The CDR3 loop reads CASRQGASAEAFF. In DNA, the CDR3 is TGTGCCAGCAGGCAGGGGGCGAGTGCTGAAGCTTTCTTT.

The chain employs TRBV7-9 and TRBJ1-6; D not certain. Germline loops: CDR1 SEHNR, CDR2 FQNEAQ (reference sequence). Trimming stripped 4 bases from V and 7 bases from J, with 11 bases between. This CDR3 has 14 residues. The CDR3 DNA is TGTGCCAGCAGCTCAAGTAACATGAATTCACCCCTCCACTTT. Its translation: CASSSSNMNSPLHF.

This chain links TRBV2 with TRBJ1-2; possibly TRBD1 for D (5 bases). The germline V gene encodes CDR1 SNHLY and CDR2 FYNNEI. The CDR3 extends over 12 amino acids. V shed 7 bases and J shed 7 bases, with 13 bases lying between them. The CDR3 spells CASTAGQFGYTF. The CDR3 bases are TGTGCCAGCACGGCAGGGCAGTTTGGCTACACCTTC.

With regard to this clone: This CDR3 is also generated by other DNA sequences in the sample. The chain employs TRBV2 and TRBJ2-1; D unclear. Per germline, CDR1 SNHLY and CDR2 FYNNEI. The germline V and J ends were trimmed by 6 bases and 0 bases, with 6 bases remaining between them. The CDR3 contains 13 residues. In DNA form, the CDR3 reads TGTGCCAGCAGCTTGAGCTCCTACAATGAGCAGTTCTTC. Residues: CASSLSSYNEQFF.

This chain links TRBV5-1 with TRBJ2-1, with D perhaps matching TRBD1 (6 bases). The CDR3 consists of 16 residues. Trimming removed 3 bases from V and 6 bases from J, with 19 bases in between. Germline assignment: CDR1 SGHRS and CDR2 YFSETQ. CDR3 nucleotides: TGCGCCAGCAGCTGGGGGCTGGGACAAGGGTCCAATGAGCAGTTCTTC. Translating it yields CASSWGLGQGSNEQFF.

V and J are TRBV5-6 and TRBJ1-3; D perhaps matches TRBD1 (5 bases). V was clipped by 3 bases and J by 6 bases, with 16 bases between them. Germline V lookup: CDR1 SGHDT, CDR2 YYEEEE. CDR3 length equals 15 residues. The CDR3 DNA sequence: TGTGCCAGCAGCTCCAAGGGGTCGGGGGAAAACACCATATATTTT. This gives the protein CASSSKGSGENTIYF.

V and J are TRBV5-1 and TRBJ1-4; 8 bases fit TRBD1. The CDR3 contains 15 residues. The germline V gene has CDR1 SGHRS and CDR2 YFSETQ. Trimming at V came to 1 base and at J to 7 bases, leaving 6 bases not matched to a gene. This CDR3 is CASSLMSQGGEKLFF. CDR3 nucleotide sequence: TGCGCCAGCAGCTTGATGTCACAGGGGGGTGAAAAACTGTTTTTT.

In DNA, the CDR3 is TGTGCCAGCACCAGGACACAGGCCGGGGCCAACGTCCTGACTTTC. It yields the protein CASTRTQAGANVLTF. This chain connects TRBV28 to TRBJ2-6; possible D gene TRBD1, 5 bases. The CDR3 contains 15 residues. The V end lost 7 bases, the J end lost 4 bases, and 14 bases lay between the germline ends. Germline V gives CDR1 MDHEN, CDR2 SYDVKM.

The V call is TRBV7-2, the J call TRBJ1-3; no clear D gene. There are 16 residues in the CDR3. Germline CDR1 and CDR2: SGHTA and FQGNSA. V lost 0 bases and J lost 0, with 9 bases in between. The CDR3 sequence: CASSLASRISGNTIYF. Here the CDR3 DNA reads TGTGCCAGCAGCTTAGCGTCGCGGATCTCTGGAAACACCATATATTTT.

This clone was counted only a few times. The chain employs TRBV29-1 and TRBJ2-1, with a tentative D call TRBD2 (7 bases). Per the germline V gene, CDR1 is SQVTM and CDR2 is ANQGSEA. V was cut by 5 bases and J by 9 bases, with 8 bases left in between. This CDR3 region has 10 residues. CDR3 in DNA: TGCAGCGTTAGGGGGGGTGAGCAGTTCTTC. This translates into CSVRGGEQFF.

The chain employs TRBV7-2 and TRBJ1-6, with TRBD1 matching 7 bases. Germline values: CDR1 SGHTA, CDR2 FQGNSA. This CDR3 comprises 18 residues. The V gene end was trimmed by 0 bases and the J gene end by 7 bases; junction bases not matched to a gene: 12. The CDR3 bases are TGTGCCAGCAGCTTAGCAATATCGGGTCGGGACAGAAATTCACCCCTCCACTTT. Translated, it gives CASSLAISGRDRNSPLHF.

This chain connects TRBV7-6 to TRBJ2-3, with D possibly TRBD2 on 5 matching bases. The CDR3 covers 13 residues. CDR1 SGHVS and CDR2 FNYEAQ come from the germline V gene. Trimming pared 5 bases from V and 7 bases from J, leaving 13 bases between. For the CDR3, the DNA is TGTGCCAGCAGCGCGGAGGTCCGGCATACGCAGTATTTT. Protein product: CASSAEVRHTQYF.